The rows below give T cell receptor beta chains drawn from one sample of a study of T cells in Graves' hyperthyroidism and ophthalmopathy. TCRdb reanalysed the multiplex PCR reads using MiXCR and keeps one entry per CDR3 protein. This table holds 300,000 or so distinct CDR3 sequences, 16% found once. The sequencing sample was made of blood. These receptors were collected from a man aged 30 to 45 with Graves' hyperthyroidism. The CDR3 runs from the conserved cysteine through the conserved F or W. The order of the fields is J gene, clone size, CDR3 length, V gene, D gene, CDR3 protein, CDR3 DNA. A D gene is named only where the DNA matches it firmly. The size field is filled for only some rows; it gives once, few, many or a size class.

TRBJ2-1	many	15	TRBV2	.	CASSEKGWGLDEQFF	TGTGCCAGCAGTGAGAAGGGTTGGGGCCTAGATGAGCAGTTCTTC
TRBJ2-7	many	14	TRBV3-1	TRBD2	CASSQTSAGNEQYF	TGTGCCAGCAGCCAGACTAGCGCTGGAAACGAGCAGTACTTC
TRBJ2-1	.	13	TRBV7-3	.	CASASPPYNEQFF	TGTGCCAGTGCTAGTCCCCCCTACAATGAGCAGTTCTTC
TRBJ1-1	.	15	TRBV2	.	CASSVRQTGNTEAFF	TGTGCCAGCAGTGTTAGACAGACCGGGAACACTGAAGCTTTCTTT
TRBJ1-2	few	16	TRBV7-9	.	CASSLLKWDPTYGYTF	TGTGCCAGCAGCTTATTGAAATGGGACCCAACCTATGGCTACACCTTC
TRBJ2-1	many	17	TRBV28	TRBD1	CASSWGNRDRGYNEQFF	TGTGCCAGCAGTTGGGGGAACCGGGACAGGGGCTACAATGAGCAGTTCTTC
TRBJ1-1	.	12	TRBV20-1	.	CSARGRGAEAFF	TGCAGTGCTAGAGGGAGGGGGGCTGAAGCTTTCTTT
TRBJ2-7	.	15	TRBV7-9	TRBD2	CASSSFGGRIHEQYF	TGTGCCAGCAGCTCGTTTGGCGGGAGGATCCACGAGCAGTACTTC
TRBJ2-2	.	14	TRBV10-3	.	CAISSGANTGELFF	TGTGCCATCAGTTCCGGGGCTAACACCGGGGAGCTGTTTTTT
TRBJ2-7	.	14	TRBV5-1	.	CASSLSAATYEQYF	TGCGCCAGCAGCTTGTCGGCAGCAACCTACGAGCAGTACTTC
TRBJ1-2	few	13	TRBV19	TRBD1	CASSIGRDRNYTF	TGTGCCAGTAGTATAGGACGGGACAGGAACTACACCTTC
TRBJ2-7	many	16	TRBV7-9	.	CASSLVKSENSYEQYF	TGTGCCAGCAGCTTAGTCAAAAGTGAGAACTCCTACGAGCAGTACTTC
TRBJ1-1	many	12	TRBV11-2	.	CASSTTNTEAFF	TGTGCCAGCAGTACTACTAACACTGAAGCTTTCTTT
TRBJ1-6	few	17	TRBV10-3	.	CAISPGVEDFYNSPLHF	TGTGCCATCAGCCCCGGGGTGGAAGATTTCTATAATTCACCCCTCCACTTT
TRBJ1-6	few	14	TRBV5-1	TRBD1	CASSSGTGGSPLHF	TGCGCCAGCAGCTCCGGGACAGGGGGTTCACCCCTCCACTTT
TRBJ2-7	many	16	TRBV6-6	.	CASSYSNFGQFNEQYF	TGTGCCAGCAGTTACTCGAATTTTGGACAGTTTAACGAGCAGTACTTC
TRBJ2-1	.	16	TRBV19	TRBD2	CASSTPGLAGFNEQFF	TGTGCCAGTAGTACTCCGGGACTAGCCGGCTTTAATGAGCAGTTCTTC
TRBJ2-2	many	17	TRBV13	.	CASSLMGLPPLTGELFF	TGTGCCAGCAGCTTAATGGGGCTACCCCCTCTCACCGGGGAGCTGTTTTTT
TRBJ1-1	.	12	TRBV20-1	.	CSARGWREEAFF	TGCAGTGCTAGAGGATGGAGAGAAGAAGCTTTCTTT
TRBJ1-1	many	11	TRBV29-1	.	CSGGGYTEAFF	TGCAGCGGGGGCGGCTACACTGAAGCTTTCTTT
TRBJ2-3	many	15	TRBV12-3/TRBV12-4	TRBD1	CASRRTGYITDTQYF	TGTGCCAGCAGGCGGACAGGATATATCACAGATACGCAGTATTTT
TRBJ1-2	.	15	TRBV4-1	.	CASSQLGAANYGYTF	TGCGCCAGCAGCCAACTCGGGGCAGCTAACTATGGCTACACCTTC
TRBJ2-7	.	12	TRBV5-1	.	CASRSVSYEQYF	TGCGCCAGCAGGTCGGTCTCCTACGAGCAGTACTTC
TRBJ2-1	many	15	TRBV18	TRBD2	CASSPPTSGRWSQFF	TGTGCCAGCTCACCACCTACTAGCGGGAGGTGGTCGCAGTTCTTC
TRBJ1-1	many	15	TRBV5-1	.	CASTIPGHSNTEAFF	TGCGCCAGCACCATCCCGGGACACTCGAACACTGAAGCTTTCTTT
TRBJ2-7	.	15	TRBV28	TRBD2	CASSPTTSGYYEQYF	TGTGCCAGCAGCCCTACGACTAGCGGATATTACGAGCAGTACTTC
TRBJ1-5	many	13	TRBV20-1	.	CSARAQGLGPQHF	TGCAGTGCTAGAGCTCAGGGACTGGGCCCCCAGCATTTT
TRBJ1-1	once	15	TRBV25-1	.	CASSKGSGGLALAFF	TGTGCCAGCAGTAAGGGAAGTGGGGGGTTGGCATTGGCTTTCTTT
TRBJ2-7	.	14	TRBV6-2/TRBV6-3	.	CASESGGGTGEQYF	TGTGCCAGCGAATCCGGGGGCGGGACCGGGGAGCAGTACTTC
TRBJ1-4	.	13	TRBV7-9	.	CASSSRGGYKLFF	TGTGCCAGCAGCTCCAGGGGCGGTTATAAACTGTTTTTT
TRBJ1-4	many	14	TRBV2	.	CASSEGTVGEKLFF	TGTGCCAGCAGTGAAGGGACGGTGGGTGAAAAACTGTTTTTT
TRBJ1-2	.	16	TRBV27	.	CASSLTYRGAGYGYTF	TGTGCCAGCAGTTTAACTTATCGTGGGGCCGGCTATGGCTACACCTTC
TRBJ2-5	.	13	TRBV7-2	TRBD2	CASSLAAQETQYF	TGTGCCAGCAGCCTAGCGGCCCAAGAGACCCAGTACTTC
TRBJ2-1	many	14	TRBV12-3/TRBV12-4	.	CASSPSVILNEQFF	TGTGCCAGCAGTCCCTCAGTAATCCTGAATGAGCAGTTCTTC
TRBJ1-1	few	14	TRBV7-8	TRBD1	CASKRTGGNTEAFF	TGTGCCAGCAAGAGGACAGGGGGAAACACTGAAGCTTTCTTT
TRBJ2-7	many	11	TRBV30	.	CAWSVTYEQYF	TGTGCCTGGAGTGTAACCTACGAGCAGTACTTC
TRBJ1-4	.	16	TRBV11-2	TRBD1	CASSLAPRTGSRGLFF	TGTGCCAGCAGCTTAGCGCCCCGGACAGGGAGCAGAGGACTGTTTTTT